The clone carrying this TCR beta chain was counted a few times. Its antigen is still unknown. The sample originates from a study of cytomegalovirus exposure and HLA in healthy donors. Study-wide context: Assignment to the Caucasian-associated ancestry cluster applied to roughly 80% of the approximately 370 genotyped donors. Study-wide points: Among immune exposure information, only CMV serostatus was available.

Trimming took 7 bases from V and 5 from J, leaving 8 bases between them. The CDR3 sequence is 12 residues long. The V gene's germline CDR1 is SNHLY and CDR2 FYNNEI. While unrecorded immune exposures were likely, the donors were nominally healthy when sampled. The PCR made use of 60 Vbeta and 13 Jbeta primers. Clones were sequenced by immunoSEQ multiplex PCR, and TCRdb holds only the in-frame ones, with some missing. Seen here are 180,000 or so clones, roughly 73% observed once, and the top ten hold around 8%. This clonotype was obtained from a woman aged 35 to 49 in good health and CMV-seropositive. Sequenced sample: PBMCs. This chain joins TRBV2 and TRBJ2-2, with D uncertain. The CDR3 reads CASNFGTGELFF. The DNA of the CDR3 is TGTGCCAGCAATTTCGGGACCGGGGAGCTGTTTTTT.